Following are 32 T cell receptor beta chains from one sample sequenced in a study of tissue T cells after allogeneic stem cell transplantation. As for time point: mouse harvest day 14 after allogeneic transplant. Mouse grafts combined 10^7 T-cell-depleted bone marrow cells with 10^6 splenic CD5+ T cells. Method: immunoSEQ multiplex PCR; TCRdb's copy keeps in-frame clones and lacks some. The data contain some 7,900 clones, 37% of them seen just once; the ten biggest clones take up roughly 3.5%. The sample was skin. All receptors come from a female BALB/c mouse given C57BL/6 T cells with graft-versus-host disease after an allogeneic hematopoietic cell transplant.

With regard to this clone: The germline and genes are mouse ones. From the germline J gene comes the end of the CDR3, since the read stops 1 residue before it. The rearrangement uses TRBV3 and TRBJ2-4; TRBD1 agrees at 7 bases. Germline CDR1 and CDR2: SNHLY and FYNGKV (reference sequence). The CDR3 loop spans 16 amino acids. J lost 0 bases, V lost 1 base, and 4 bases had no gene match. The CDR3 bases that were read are TGTGCCAGCAGCTTAGACAGGGGAATAAGTCAAAACACCTTGTAC. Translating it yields CASSLDRGISQNTLY. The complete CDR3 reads CASSLDRGISQNTLYF. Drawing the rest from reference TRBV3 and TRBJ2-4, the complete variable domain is GPKVLQIPSHQIIDMGQMVTLNCDPVSNHLYFYWYKQILGQQMEFLVNFYNGKVMEKSKLFKDQFSVERPDGSYFTLKIQPTALEDSAVYFCASSLDRGISQNTLYFGAGTRLSVL.

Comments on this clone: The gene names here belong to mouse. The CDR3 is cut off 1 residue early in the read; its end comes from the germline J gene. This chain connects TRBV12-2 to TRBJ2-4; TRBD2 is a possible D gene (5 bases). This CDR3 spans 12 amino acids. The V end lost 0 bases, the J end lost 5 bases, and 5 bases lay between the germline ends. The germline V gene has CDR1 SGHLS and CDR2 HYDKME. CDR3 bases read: TGTGCCAGCTCTCTCTGGGGAAACACCTTGTAC. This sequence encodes CASSLWGNTLY. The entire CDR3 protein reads CASSLWGNTLYF.

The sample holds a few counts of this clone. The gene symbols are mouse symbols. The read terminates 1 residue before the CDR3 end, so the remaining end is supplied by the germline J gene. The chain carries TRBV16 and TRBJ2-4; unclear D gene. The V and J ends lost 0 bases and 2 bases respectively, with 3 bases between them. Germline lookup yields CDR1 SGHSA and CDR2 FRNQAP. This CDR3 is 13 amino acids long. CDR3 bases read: TGTGCAAGCAGCTTAGACAATCAAAACACCTTGTAC. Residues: CASSLDNQNTLY. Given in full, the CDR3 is CASSLDNQNTLYF.

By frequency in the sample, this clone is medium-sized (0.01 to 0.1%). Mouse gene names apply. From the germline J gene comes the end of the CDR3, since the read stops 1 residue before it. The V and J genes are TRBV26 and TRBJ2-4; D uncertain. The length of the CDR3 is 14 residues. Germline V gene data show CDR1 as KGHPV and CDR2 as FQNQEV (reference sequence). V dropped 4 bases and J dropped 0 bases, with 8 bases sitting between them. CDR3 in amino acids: CASSPRRSQNTLYF. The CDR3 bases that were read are TGTGCCAGCAGTCCCCGCAGAAGTCAAAACACCTTGTAC.

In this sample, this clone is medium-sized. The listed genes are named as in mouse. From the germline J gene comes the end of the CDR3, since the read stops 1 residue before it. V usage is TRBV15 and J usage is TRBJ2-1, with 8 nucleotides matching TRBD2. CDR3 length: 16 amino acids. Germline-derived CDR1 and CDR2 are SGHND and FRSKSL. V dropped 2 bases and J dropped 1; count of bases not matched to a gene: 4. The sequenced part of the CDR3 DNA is TGTGCCAGCAGTTTACTGGGGGGCGGAAACTATGCTGAGCAGTTC. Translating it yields CASSLLGGGNYAEQF. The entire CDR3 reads CASSLLGGGNYAEQFF.

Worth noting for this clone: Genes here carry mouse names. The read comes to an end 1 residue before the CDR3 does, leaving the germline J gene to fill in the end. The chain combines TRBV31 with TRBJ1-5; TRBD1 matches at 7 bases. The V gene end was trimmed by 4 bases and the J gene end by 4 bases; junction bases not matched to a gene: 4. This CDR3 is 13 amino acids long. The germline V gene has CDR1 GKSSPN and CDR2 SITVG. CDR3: CAWNRDRNQAPLF. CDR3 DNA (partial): TGTGCCTGGAACCGGGACAGAAACCAGGCTCCGCTT.

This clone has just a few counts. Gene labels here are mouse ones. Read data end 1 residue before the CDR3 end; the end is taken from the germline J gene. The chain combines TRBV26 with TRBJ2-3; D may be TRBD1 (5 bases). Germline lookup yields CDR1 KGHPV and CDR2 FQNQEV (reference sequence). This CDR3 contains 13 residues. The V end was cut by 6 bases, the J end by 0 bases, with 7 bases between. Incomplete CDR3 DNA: TGTGCCAGCAGGGACATCAGTGCAGAAACGCTGTAT. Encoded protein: CASRDISAETLY. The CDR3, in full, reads CASRDISAETLYF.

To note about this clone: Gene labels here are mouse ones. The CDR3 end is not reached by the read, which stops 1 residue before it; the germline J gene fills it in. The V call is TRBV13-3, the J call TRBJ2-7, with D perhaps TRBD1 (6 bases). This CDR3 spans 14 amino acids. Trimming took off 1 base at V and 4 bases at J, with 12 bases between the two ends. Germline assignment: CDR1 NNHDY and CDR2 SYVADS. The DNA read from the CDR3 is TGTGCCAGCAGTGATAGGGACAAATCTTATGAACAGTAC. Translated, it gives CASSDRDKSYEQY. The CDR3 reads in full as CASSDRDKSYEQYF.

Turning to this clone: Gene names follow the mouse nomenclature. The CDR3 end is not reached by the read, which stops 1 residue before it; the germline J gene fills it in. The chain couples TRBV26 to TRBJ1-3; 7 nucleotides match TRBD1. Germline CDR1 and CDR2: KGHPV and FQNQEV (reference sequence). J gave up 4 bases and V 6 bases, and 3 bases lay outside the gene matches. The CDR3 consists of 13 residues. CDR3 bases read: TGTGCCAGCAGCCACAGGGGAGGAAATACGCTCTAT. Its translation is CASSHRGGNTLY. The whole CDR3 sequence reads CASSHRGGNTLYF.

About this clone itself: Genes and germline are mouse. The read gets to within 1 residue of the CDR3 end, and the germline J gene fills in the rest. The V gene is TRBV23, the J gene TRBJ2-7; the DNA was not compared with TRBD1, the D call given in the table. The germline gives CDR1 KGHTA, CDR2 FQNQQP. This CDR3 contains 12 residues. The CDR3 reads CSSSQQPYEQYF. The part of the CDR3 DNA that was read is TGCTCCAGCAGTCAACAGCCTTATGAACAGTAC. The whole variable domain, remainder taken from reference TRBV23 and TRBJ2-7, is DAAVTQKPRYLIKMKGQEAEMKCIPEKGHTAVFWYQQKQSKELKFLIYFQNQQPLDQIDMVKERFSAVCPSSSLCSLGIRTCEAEDSALYLCSSSQQPYEQYFGPGTRLTVL.

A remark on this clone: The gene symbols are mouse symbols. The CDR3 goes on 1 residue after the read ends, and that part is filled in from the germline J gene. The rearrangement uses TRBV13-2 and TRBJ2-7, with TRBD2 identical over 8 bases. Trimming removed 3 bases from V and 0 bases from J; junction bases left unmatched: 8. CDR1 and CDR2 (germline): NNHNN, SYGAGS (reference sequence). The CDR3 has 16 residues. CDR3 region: CASGASWGASSYEQYF. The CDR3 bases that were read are TGTGCCAGCGGTGCCTCCTGGGGGGCGAGCTCCTATGAACAGTAC.

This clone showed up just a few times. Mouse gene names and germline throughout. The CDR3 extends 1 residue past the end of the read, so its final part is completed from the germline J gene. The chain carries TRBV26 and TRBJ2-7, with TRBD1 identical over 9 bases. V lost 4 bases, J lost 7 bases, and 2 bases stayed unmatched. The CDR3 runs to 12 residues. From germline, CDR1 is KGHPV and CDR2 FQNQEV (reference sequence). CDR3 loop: CASSRTGVEQYF. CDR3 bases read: TGTGCCAGCAGTCGGACAGGGGTCGAACAGTAC.

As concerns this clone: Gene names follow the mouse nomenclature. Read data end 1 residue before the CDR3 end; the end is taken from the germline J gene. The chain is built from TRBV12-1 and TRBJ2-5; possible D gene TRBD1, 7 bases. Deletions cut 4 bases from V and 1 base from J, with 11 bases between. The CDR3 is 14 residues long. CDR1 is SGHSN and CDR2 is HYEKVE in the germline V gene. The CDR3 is CASSPRGDQDTQYF. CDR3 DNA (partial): TGTGCCAGCTCGCCCAGGGGGGACCAAGACACCCAGTAC.

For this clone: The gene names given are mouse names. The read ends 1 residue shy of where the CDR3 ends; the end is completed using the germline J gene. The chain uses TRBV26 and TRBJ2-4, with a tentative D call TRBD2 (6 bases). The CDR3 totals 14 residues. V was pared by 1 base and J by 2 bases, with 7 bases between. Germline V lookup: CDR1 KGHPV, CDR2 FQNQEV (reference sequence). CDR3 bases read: TGTGCCAGCAGTCTGTTGGGGGTTCAAAACACCTTGTAC. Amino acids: CASSLLGVQNTLY. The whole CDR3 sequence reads CASSLLGVQNTLYF.

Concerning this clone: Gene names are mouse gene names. The CDR3 protein is CASSSLGGKDTQYF. The covered CDR3 bases are TGTGCCAGCAGCTCACTGGGGGGAAAAGACACCCAGTAC. This chain connects TRBV3 to TRBJ2-5, with TRBD2 identical over 9 bases. The read ends 1 residue early relative to the CDR3; the germline J gene fills the gap. With V trimmed by 4 bases and J by 4 bases, 3 bases remained unmatched. CDR3 length: 14 amino acids. Germline V CDR1 and CDR2: SNHLY, FYNGKV (reference sequence).

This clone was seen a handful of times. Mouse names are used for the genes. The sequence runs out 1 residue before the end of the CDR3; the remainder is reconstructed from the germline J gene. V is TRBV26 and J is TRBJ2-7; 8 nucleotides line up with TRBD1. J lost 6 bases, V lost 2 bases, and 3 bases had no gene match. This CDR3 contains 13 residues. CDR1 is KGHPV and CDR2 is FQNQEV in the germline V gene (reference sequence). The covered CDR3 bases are TGTGCCAGCAGTCTGGAGACAGGGGTTGAACAGTAC. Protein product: CASSLETGVEQY. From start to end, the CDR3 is CASSLETGVEQYF.

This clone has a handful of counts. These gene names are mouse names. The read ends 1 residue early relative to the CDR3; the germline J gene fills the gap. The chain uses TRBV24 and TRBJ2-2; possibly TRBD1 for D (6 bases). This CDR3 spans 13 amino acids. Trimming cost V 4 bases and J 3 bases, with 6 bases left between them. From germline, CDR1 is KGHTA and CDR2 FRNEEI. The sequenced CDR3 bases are TGTGCCAGCAGTCACAGGGACACCGGGCAGCTCTAC. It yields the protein CASSHRDTGQLY. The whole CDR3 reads CASSHRDTGQLYF.

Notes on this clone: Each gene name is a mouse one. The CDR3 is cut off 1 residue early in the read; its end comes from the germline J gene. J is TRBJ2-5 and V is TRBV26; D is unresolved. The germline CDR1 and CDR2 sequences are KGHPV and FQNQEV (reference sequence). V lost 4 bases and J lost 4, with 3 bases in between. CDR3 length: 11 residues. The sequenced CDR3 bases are TGTGCCAGCAGTCCAGAAGACACCCAGTAC. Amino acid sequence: CASSPEDTQY. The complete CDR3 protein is CASSPEDTQYF. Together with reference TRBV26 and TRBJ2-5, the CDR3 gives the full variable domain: NSKVIQTPRYLVKGQGQKAKMRCIPEKGHPVVFWYQQNKNNEFKFLINFQNQEVLQQIDMTEKRFSAECPSNSPCSLEIQSSEAGDSALYLCASSPEDTQYFGPGTRLLVL.

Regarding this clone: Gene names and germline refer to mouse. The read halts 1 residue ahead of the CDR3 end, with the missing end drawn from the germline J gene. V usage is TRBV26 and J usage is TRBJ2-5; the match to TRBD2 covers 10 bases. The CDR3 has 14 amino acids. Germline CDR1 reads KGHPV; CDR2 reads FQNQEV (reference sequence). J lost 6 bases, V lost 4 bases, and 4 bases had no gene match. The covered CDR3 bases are TGTGCCAGCAGTCGGACTGGGGGACAGGACACCCAGTAC. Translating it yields CASSRTGGQDTQY. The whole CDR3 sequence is CASSRTGGQDTQYF.

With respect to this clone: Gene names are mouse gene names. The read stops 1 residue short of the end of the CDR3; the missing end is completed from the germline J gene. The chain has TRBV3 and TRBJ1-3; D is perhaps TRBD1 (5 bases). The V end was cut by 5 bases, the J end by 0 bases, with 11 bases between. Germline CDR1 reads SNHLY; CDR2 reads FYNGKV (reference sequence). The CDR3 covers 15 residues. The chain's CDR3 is CASSPRAVSGNTLYF. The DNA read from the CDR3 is TGTGCCAGCAGCCCCAGGGCAGTTTCTGGAAATACGCTCTAT.

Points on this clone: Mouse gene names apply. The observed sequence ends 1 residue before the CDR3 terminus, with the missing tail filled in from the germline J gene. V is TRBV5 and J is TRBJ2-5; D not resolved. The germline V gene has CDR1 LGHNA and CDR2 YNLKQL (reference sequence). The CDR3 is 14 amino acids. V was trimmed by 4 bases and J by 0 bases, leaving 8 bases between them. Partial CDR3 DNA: TGTGCCAGCAGCCCCCTGACAAACCAAGACACCCAGTAC. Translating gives CASSPLTNQDTQY. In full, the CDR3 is CASSPLTNQDTQYF.

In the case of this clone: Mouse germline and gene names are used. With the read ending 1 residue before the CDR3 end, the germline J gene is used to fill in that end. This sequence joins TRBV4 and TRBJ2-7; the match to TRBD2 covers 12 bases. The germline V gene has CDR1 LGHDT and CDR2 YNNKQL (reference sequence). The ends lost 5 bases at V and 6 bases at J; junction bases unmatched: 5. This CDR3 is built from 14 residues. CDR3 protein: CASSRLGGRFEQYF. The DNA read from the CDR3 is TGTGCCAGCAGCAGACTGGGGGGGCGCTTTGAACAGTAC.

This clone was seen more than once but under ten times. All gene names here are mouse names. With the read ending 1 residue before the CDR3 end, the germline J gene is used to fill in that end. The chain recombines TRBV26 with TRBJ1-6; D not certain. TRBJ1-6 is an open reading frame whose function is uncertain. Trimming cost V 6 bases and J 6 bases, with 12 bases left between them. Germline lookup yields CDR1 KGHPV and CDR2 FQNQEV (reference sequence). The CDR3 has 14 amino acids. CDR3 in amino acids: CASRKQRANSPLYF. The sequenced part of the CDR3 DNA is TGTGCCAGCAGGAAACAGAGGGCTAATTCGCCCCTCTAC.

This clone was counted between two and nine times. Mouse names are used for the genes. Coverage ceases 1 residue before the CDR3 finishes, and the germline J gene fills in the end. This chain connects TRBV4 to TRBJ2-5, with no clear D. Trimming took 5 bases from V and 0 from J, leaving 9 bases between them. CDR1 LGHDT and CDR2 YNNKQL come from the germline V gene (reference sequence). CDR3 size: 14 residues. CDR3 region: CASSPTVNQDTQYF. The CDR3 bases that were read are TGTGCCAGCAGCCCGACGGTTAACCAAGACACCCAGTAC.

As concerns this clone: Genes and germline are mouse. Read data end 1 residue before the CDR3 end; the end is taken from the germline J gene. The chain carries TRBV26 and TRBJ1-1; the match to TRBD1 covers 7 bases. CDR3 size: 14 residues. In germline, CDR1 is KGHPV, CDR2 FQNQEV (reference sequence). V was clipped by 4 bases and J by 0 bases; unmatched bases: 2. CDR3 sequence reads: CASSRGTANTEVFF. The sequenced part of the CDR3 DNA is TGTGCCAGCAGTCGAGGGACAGCAAACACAGAAGTCTTC.

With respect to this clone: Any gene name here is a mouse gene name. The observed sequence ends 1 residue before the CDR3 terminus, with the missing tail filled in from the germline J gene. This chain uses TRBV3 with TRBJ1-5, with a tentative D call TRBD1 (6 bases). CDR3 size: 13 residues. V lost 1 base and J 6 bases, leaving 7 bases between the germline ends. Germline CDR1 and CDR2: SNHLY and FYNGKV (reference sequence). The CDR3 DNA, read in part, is TGTGCCAGCAGCTTAGGACAGGCCCAGGCTCCGCTT. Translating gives CASSLGQAQAPL. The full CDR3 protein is CASSLGQAQAPLF.

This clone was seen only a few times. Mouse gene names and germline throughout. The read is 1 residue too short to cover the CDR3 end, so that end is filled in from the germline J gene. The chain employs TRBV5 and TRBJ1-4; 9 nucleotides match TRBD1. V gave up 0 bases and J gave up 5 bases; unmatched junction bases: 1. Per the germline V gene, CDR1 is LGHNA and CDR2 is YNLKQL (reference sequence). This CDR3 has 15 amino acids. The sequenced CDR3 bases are TGTGCCAGCAGCCAAGAAGGGACAGGGAACGAAAGATTATTT. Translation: CASSQEGTGNERLF. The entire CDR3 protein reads CASSQEGTGNERLFF.

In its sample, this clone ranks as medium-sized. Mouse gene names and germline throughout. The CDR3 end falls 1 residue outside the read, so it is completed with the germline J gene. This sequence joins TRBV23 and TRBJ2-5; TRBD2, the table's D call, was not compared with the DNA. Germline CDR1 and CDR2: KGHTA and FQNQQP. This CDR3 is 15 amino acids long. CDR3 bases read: TGCTCCAGCAGTCAAGGACTGGGGGGGCAAGACACCCAGTAC. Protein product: CSSSQGLGGQDTQY. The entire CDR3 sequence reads CSSSQGLGGQDTQYF.

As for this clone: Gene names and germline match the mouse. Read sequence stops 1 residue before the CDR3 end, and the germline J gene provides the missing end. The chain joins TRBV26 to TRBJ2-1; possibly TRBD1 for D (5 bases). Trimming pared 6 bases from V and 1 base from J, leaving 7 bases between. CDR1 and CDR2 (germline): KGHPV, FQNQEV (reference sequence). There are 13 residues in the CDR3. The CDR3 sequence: CASSRQNYAEQFF. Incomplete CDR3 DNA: TGTGCCAGCAGCCGACAGAACTATGCTGAGCAGTTC. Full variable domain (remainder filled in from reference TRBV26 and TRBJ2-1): NSKVIQTPRYLVKGQGQKAKMRCIPEKGHPVVFWYQQNKNNEFKFLINFQNQEVLQQIDMTEKRFSAECPSNSPCSLEIQSSEAGDSALYLCASSRQNYAEQFFGPGTRLTVL.

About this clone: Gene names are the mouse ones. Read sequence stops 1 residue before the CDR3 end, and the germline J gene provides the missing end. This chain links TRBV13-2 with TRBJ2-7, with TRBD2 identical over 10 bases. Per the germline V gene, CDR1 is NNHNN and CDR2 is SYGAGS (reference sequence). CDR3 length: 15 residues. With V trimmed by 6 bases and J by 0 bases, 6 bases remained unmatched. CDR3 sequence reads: CASVTDWGVSYEQYF. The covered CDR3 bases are TGTGCCAGCGTTACAGACTGGGGGGTCTCCTATGAACAGTAC.

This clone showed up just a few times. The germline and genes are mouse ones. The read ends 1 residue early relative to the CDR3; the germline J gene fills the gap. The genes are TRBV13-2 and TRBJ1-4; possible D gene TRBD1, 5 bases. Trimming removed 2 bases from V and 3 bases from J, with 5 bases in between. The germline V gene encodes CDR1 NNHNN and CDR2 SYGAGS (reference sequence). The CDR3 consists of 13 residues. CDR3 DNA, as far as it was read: TGTGCCAGCGGTGACAGGGCCAACGAAAGATTATTT. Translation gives CASGDRANERLF. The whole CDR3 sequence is CASGDRANERLFF.

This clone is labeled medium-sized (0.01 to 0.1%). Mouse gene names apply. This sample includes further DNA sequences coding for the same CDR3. The CDR3 here is CASSLRSSYEQYF. The part of the CDR3 DNA that was read is TGTGCCAGCAGTCTCAGGAGCTCCTATGAACAGTAC. The V call is TRBV26, the J call TRBJ2-7, with D unresolved. The read finishes 1 residue shy of the CDR3 end, and the germline J gene is used to complete it. V was clipped by 3 bases and J by 0 bases, with 6 bases between them. This CDR3 is built from 13 residues. Germline V gives CDR1 KGHPV, CDR2 FQNQEV (reference sequence).